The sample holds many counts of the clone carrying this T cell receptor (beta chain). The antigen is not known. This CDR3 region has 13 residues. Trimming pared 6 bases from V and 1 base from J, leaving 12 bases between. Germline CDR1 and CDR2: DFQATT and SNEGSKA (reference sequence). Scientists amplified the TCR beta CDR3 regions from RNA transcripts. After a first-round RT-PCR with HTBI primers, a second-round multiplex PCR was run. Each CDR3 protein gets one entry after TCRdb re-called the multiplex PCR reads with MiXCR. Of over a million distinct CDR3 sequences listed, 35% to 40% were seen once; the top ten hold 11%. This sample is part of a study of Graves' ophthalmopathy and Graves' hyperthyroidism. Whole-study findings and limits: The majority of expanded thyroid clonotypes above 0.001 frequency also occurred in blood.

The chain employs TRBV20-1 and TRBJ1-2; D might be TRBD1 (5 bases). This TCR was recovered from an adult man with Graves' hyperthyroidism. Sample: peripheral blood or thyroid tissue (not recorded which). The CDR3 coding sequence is TGCAGTGCGAGGGACGTCTTTAACTATGGCTACACCTTC. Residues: CSARDVFNYGYTF.